These T cell receptor beta chains were read from a single sample in a study of technical replicates of blood from four donors. Only in-frame clones appear in the TCRdb table, and some are missing; sequencing was by immunoSEQ multiplex PCR. The table has 55,000 to 60,000 clones, approximately 92% seen once; the top ten hold around 4%. Sequencing was carried out using PBMCs. The source is a human donor in good health. Some clones in this sample may be carry-over from other donors' samples. CDR3s include the opening cysteine and the closing phenylalanine or tryptophan. Fields, in order: CDR3 DNA, CDR3 protein, D gene, clone size, V gene, J gene. A D gene is named only where the DNA matches it firmly. Only part of the rows carry a size: once, few, many, or a class if the clone is expanded.

cdr3_nt: TGTGCCAGCAGCGTTAGCGGGGGGGCCCTTACAGATACGCAGTATTTT; cdr3_aa: CASSVSGGALTDTQYF; d_call: TRBD2; clone_size: NA; v_call: TRBV6-4; j_call: TRBJ2-3
cdr3_nt: TGTGCCAGCAGCCAACGGGGTAGTGGTGAGCAGTTCTTC; cdr3_aa: CASSQRGSGEQFF; d_call: NA; clone_size: NA; v_call: TRBV4-2; j_call: TRBJ2-1
cdr3_nt: TGTGCCAGCAGCTCTTTAGGGGGCACAGATACGCAGTATTTT; cdr3_aa: CASSSLGGTDTQYF; d_call: NA; clone_size: NA; v_call: TRBV7-3; j_call: TRBJ2-3
cdr3_nt: TGTGCCAGCAGCTTAGCGGGCGGGGACCATGGCTACACCTTC; cdr3_aa: CASSLAGGDHGYTF; d_call: NA; clone_size: NA; v_call: TRBV7-9; j_call: TRBJ1-2
cdr3_nt: TGCGCCAGTGACGACGGATTGGGGCATAACGGCTACACCTTC; cdr3_aa: CASDDGLGHNGYTF; d_call: NA; clone_size: once; v_call: TRBV5-1; j_call: TRBJ1-2
cdr3_nt: TGCAGCGTTGCAACAACAGGGAACACTGAAGCTTTCTTT; cdr3_aa: CSVATTGNTEAFF; d_call: NA; clone_size: NA; v_call: TRBV29-1; j_call: TRBJ1-1
cdr3_nt: TGTGCCAGCAGCTTACAGGCGGGGGGTACGCAGTATTTT; cdr3_aa: CASSLQAGGTQYF; d_call: TRBD2; clone_size: NA; v_call: TRBV11-1; j_call: TRBJ2-3
cdr3_nt: TGTGCCACCAGCAAGTCACCGGGACAGGGACGAAATCAGCCCCAGCATTTT; cdr3_aa: CATSKSPGQGRNQPQHF; d_call: TRBD1; clone_size: NA; v_call: TRBV15; j_call: TRBJ1-5
cdr3_nt: TGTGCCAGCAGGACAGGGACTCTCTATGGCTACACCTTC; cdr3_aa: CASRTGTLYGYTF; d_call: TRBD1; clone_size: NA; v_call: TRBV28; j_call: TRBJ1-2
cdr3_nt: TGTGCCACCAGCAGAGAAGAGCAGCGGGCGGTTACCTACAATGAGCAGTTCTTC; cdr3_aa: CATSREEQRAVTYNEQFF; d_call: NA; clone_size: NA; v_call: TRBV15; j_call: TRBJ2-1
cdr3_nt: TGTGCCAGCAGCTTTGCCAGGGGTGGGTATGAGCAGTTCTTC; cdr3_aa: CASSFARGGYEQFF; d_call: NA; clone_size: NA; v_call: TRBV11-3; j_call: TRBJ2-1
cdr3_nt: TGTGCCAGCAGGCCCGCAAGCGTCAATGAGCAGTTCTTC; cdr3_aa: CASRPASVNEQFF; d_call: NA; clone_size: NA; v_call: TRBV27; j_call: TRBJ2-1
cdr3_nt: TGCGCCAGCAGCCAAGAGGAGACGAGCTCCTACAATGAGCAGTTCTTC; cdr3_aa: CASSQEETSSYNEQFF; d_call: NA; clone_size: NA; v_call: TRBV4-3; j_call: TRBJ2-1
cdr3_nt: TGTGCCAGCGTTGGCGGGGGGGCTAACTATGGCTACACCTTC; cdr3_aa: CASVGGGANYGYTF; d_call: NA; clone_size: once; v_call: TRBV6-1; j_call: TRBJ1-2
cdr3_nt: TGTGCCAGCAGCTTAACACCCCCGGCAGGCGCAGATACGCAGTATTTT; cdr3_aa: CASSLTPPAGADTQYF; d_call: NA; clone_size: NA; v_call: TRBV13; j_call: TRBJ2-3
cdr3_nt: TGTGCCAGCAGCCCGGAGACAGGAGGCTACACCTTC; cdr3_aa: CASSPETGGYTF; d_call: NA; clone_size: NA; v_call: TRBV7-9; j_call: TRBJ1-2
cdr3_nt: TGCGCCAGCAGCTTCATGGGGAAGGGGACTGAAGCTTTCTTT; cdr3_aa: CASSFMGKGTEAFF; d_call: NA; clone_size: once; v_call: TRBV5-1; j_call: TRBJ1-1
cdr3_nt: TGTGCCAGCAGCCAAGATAGGGGAATAACTGAAGCTTTCTTT; cdr3_aa: CASSQDRGITEAFF; d_call: NA; clone_size: NA; v_call: TRBV4-2; j_call: TRBJ1-1
cdr3_nt: TGCGCCAGCAGCCGGACAAGCCAACCAAAAGCCTACGAGCAGTACTTC; cdr3_aa: CASSRTSQPKAYEQYF; d_call: NA; clone_size: NA; v_call: TRBV5-1; j_call: TRBJ2-7
cdr3_nt: TGTGCCAGCAGCGTAGAAGGGGGGGGGACCTACGAGCAGTACTTC; cdr3_aa: CASSVEGGGTYEQYF; d_call: NA; clone_size: once; v_call: TRBV9; j_call: TRBJ2-7
cdr3_nt: TGCGCCAGCAGCCCCCCCCCGGCAGGGGCGGGCGGGGAGCTGTTTTTT; cdr3_aa: CASSPPPAGAGGELFF; d_call: NA; clone_size: NA; v_call: TRBV4-3; j_call: TRBJ2-2
cdr3_nt: TGTGCCAGCAGCCCAGGGGGTACGACTGAAGCTTTCTTT; cdr3_aa: CASSPGGTTEAFF; d_call: TRBD1; clone_size: NA; v_call: TRBV14; j_call: TRBJ1-1
cdr3_nt: TGTGCCAGCAGCTTGGACAGGAACTATGGCTACACCTTC; cdr3_aa: CASSLDRNYGYTF; d_call: TRBD1; clone_size: NA; v_call: TRBV11-2; j_call: TRBJ1-2
cdr3_nt: TGTGCCAGCAGGGACCGGGACAGGGGGTTAGAGACCCAGTACTTC; cdr3_aa: CASRDRDRGLETQYF; d_call: TRBD1; clone_size: NA; v_call: TRBV6-1; j_call: TRBJ2-5
cdr3_nt: TGCAGCGTCGTGACTAGCGGGAGGTCCTACAATGAGCAGTTCTTC; cdr3_aa: CSVVTSGRSYNEQFF; d_call: TRBD2; clone_size: NA; v_call: TRBV29-1; j_call: TRBJ2-1
cdr3_nt: TGCGCCAGCAGAATTAGGGCAGGGGGGAACACTGAAGCTTTCTTT; cdr3_aa: CASRIRAGGNTEAFF; d_call: TRBD1; clone_size: NA; v_call: TRBV5-1; j_call: TRBJ1-1
cdr3_nt: TGTGCCAGCACTTCCGGACAGCGAATCTACGAGCAGTACTTC; cdr3_aa: CASTSGQRIYEQYF; d_call: NA; clone_size: NA; v_call: TRBV2; j_call: TRBJ2-7
cdr3_nt: TGTGCCAGCAGCTTACAGGGGATGAACACTGAAGCTTTCTTT; cdr3_aa: CASSLQGMNTEAFF; d_call: NA; clone_size: NA; v_call: TRBV7-8; j_call: TRBJ1-1
cdr3_nt: TGTGCCAGCTCACCGGGGACTAGCCCGCTTCAAGAGACCCAGTACTTC; cdr3_aa: CASSPGTSPLQETQYF; d_call: TRBD2; clone_size: NA; v_call: TRBV18; j_call: TRBJ2-5